This TCR beta chain was retrieved from a study of CD4 T cells in relation to SARS-CoV-2 and coronaviruses. About this clone: Its antigen is not identified.

Produced via immunoSEQ multiplex PCR; TCRdb's table is partial and in-frame only. The sample contains 25,000 to 35,000 clones, roughly 70% of which appear only once. V was trimmed by 3 bases and J by 0 bases, leaving 14 bases between them. The CDR3 covers 15 residues. Germline V CDR1 and CDR2: SQVTM, ANQGSEA. Before the COVID-19 pandemic, during about 2011-2019, CD4+ T cells were taken from unexposed donors. After about 10 days of culture, CD4+ T cells were isolated. Study findings and constraints: Crossreactivity was assessed only for spike protein, not other viral proteins.

Sequencing was carried out using CD4+ T cells from PBMCs, cultured in vitro. This TCR derives from a human donor in good health. V usage is TRBV29-1 and J usage is TRBJ1-2; D may be TRBD1 (5 bases). Written as DNA, the CDR3 is TGCAGCGTTGACCGGGACGGGGAGACTAACTATGGCTACACCTTC. It specifies CSVDRDGETNYGYTF.